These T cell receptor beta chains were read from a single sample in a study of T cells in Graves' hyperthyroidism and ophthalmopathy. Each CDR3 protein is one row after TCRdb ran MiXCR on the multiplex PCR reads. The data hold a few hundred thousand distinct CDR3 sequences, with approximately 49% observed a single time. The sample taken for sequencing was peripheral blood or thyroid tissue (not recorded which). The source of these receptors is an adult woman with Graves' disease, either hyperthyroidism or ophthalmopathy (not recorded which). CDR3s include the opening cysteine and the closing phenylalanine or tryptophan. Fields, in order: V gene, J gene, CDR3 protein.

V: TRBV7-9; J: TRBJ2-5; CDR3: CASRKPQKGETQYF
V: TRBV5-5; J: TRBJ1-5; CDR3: CASTSGTAHSNQPQHF
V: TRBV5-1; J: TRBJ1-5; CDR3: CASSPGQGLGNQPQHF
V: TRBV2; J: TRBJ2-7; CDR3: CAHGVGRHEQYF
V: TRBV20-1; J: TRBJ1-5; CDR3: CSAKDRVNQPQHF
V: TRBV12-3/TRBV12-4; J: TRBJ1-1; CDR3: CASSDFGNTEAFF
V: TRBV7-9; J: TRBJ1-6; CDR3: CASSPVFGSPLHF
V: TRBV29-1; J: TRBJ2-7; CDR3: CSVWGGSVYEQYF
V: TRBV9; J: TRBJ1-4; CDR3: CASSPAGATNEKLFF
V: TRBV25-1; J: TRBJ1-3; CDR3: CASSATGGRGTGNTIYF
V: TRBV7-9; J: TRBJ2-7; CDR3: CASSQELAASYEQYF
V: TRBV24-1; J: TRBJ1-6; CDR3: CASSPQTGGSYNSPLHF
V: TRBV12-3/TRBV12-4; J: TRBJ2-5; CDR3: CASSYGQGQTQYF